The 28 T cell receptor beta chains in this list originate from one sample, sequenced in a study of blood T cells in healthy people across ages. The use of a sample-barcoded 5' primer and a J-beta primer mix characterized a second PCR of about 7 to 12 cycles. Via MiXCR, TCRdb re-called the 5' RACE reads, giving one row per CDR3 protein. The sample yields more than 1,000,000 distinct CDR3 sequences, 20% to 25% seen once. The sample also formed part of further work on T cells of mothers and their children.

The sample consisted of blood. The receptor set was obtained from a girl aged 2 to 9 in good health.

This clonotype was detected a few times. This sequence joins TRBV3-1 and TRBJ2-1, with 11 positions matching TRBD1. The J call may be wrong; the DNA end is better matched by TRBJ2-5. The length of the CDR3 is 15 residues. From germline, CDR1 is LGHDT and CDR2 YNNKEL (reference sequence). CDR3 residues: CASSQEDRGPETQYF. The DNA of the CDR3 is TGTGCCAGCAGCCAAGAGGACAGGGGGCCGGAGACCCAGTACTTC.

The V gene is TRBV29-1, the J gene TRBJ2-5; D gene uncertain. Trimming removed 2 bases at V and 3 bases at J, with 4 bases between. Germline CDR1 and CDR2: SQVTM and ANQGSEA. This CDR3 contains 11 residues. CDR3 amino acids: CSVEWEETQYF. CDR3 nucleotide sequence: TGCAGCGTTGAATGGGAAGAGACCCAGTACTTC. The complete variable domain, with remaining parts taken from reference TRBV29-1 and TRBJ2-5, reads SAVISQKPSRDICQRGTSLTIQCQVDSQVTMMFWYRQQPGQSLTLIATANQGSEATYESGFVIDKFPISRPNLTFSTLTVSNMSPEDSSIYLCSVEWEETQYFGPGTRLLVL.

This chain joins TRBV7-3 and TRBJ2-5; D perhaps matches TRBD1 (5 bases). The V gene lost 5 bases and the J gene lost 4 bases, with 11 bases spanning the gap. Germline values: CDR1 SGHTA, CDR2 FQGTGA. This CDR3 is built from 13 residues. The CDR3 nucleotides are TGTGCCAGCAGCGCAGGGTGGGGAGAGACCCAGTACTTC. Translated: CASSAGWGETQYF.

The chain joins TRBV27 to TRBJ2-7, with D possibly called TRBD1 or TRBD2 (5 bases each). The germline V gene has CDR1 MNHEY and CDR2 SMNVEV (reference sequence). With 5 bases removed from V and 6 bases from J, the gap between germline ends came to 17 bases. CDR3 length: 14 residues. The CDR3 protein is CASSHDRGGGEQYF. The CDR3 region has the DNA TGTGCCAGCAGTCACGATCGGGGCGGAGGCGAGCAGTACTTC.

This chain uses TRBV12-3 or TRBV12-4 with TRBJ2-3, with 9 positions matching TRBD2. The CDR3 has 13 amino acids. V was clipped by 8 bases and J by 0 bases; unmatched bases: 0. CDR3 loop: CASGLASTDTQYF. The CDR3 DNA reads as TGTGCCAGCGGACTAGCGAGCACAGATACGCAGTATTTT.

The V gene is TRBV11-1, the J gene TRBJ2-7, with a possible D match to TRBD1 (6 bases). The V end lost 5 bases, the J end lost 6 bases, and 17 bases lay between the germline ends. The CDR3 runs to 14 residues. CDR1 and CDR2 (germline): SGHAT, FQDESV (reference sequence). The CDR3 here is CASSDGVKGGEQYF. CDR3 DNA: TGTGCCAGCAGCGACGGCGTAAAAGGGGGCGAGCAGTACTTC. Using reference TRBV11-1 and TRBJ2-7 for the parts outside the CDR3, the full variable domain is EAEVAQSPRYKITEKSQAVAFWCDPISGHATLYWYRQILGQGPELLVQFQDESVVDDSQLPKDRFSAERLKGVDSTLKIQPAELGDSAMYLCASSDGVKGGEQYFGPGTRLTVT.

This chain connects TRBV7-3 to TRBJ2-1; 8 bases line up with TRBD2. Germline loops: CDR1 SGHTA, CDR2 FQGTGA. This CDR3 region has 13 residues. V shed 9 bases and J 5 bases; nucleotides not matched to a gene: 6. The CDR3: CASRNGGDNEQFF. For the CDR3, the DNA is TGTGCCAGTCGCAACGGGGGGGACAATGAGCAGTTCTTC. The entire variable domain, with the rest obtained from reference TRBV7-3 and TRBJ2-1, is as follows: GAGVSQTPSNKVTEKGKYVELRCDPISGHTALYWYRQSLGQGPEFLIYFQGTGAADDSGLPNDRFFAVRPEGSVSTLKIQRTERGDSAVYLCASRNGGDNEQFFGPGTRLTVL.

This clonotype has more than one count but fewer than ten. The V call is TRBV28, the J call TRBJ2-5; a possible D gene is TRBD1 (6 bases). The DNA end is a closer match to TRBJ2-7, so the J assignment may be wrong. The CDR3 is 13 amino acids. In germline, CDR1 is MDHEN, CDR2 SYDVKM. The CDR3 nucleotides are TGTGCCAGCAGTGTACCACAGGGTTACGAGCAGTACTTC. It specifies CASSVPQGYEQYF.

This clonotype was counted only a few times. The V and J genes are TRBV6-5 and TRBJ2-1; 9 bases align to TRBD2. Germline lookup yields CDR1 MNHEY and CDR2 SVGAGI. This CDR3 spans 16 amino acids. Trimming at V came to 2 bases and at J to 0 bases, leaving 2 bases not matched to a gene. CDR3 in DNA: TGTGCCAGCAGTTACCTTAGCGGGAGCTCCTACAATGAGCAGTTCTTC. It yields the protein CASSYLSGSSYNEQFF.

This clonotype was seen a handful of times. The chain couples TRBV7-6 to TRBJ1-2, with no clear D. V was pared by 1 base and J by 0 bases, with 9 bases between. CDR3 length: 15 residues. The germline V gene has CDR1 SGHVS and CDR2 FNYEAQ. As DNA, the CDR3 is TGTGCCAGCAGCTTAGATGGGCGCACTAACTATGGCTACACCTTC. Protein product: CASSLDGRTNYGYTF.

The rearrangement uses TRBV6-2 or TRBV6-3 and TRBJ1-5; unclear D gene. V gave up 4 bases and J gave up 0 bases, with 10 bases separating them. The CDR3 is 15 amino acids. Germline V gene lookup returns CDR1 MNHEY and CDR2 SVGEGT. CDR3 nucleotides: TGTGCCAGCAGTTCGGCAGTTTATAGCAATCAGCCCCAGCATTTT. This encodes CASSSAVYSNQPQHF.

In this sample, this clonotype turned up a few times. The CDR3 coding sequence is TGCAGCGCCCCTGGACCGTATTCCAACACAGATACGCAGTATTTT. It codes for CSAPGPYSNTDTQYF. V gene TRBV29-1 combines with J gene TRBJ2-3; D gene uncertain. The CDR3 has 15 amino acids. CDR1 SQVTM and CDR2 ANQGSEA come from the germline V gene. V dropped 7 bases and J dropped 2 bases, with 19 bases sitting between them.

The V and J genes are TRBV6-4 and TRBJ2-5, with 9 bases aligning to TRBD2. Germline CDR1 MRHNA, CDR2 SNTAGT. V gave up 4 bases and J gave up 11 bases; unmatched junction bases: 8. The CDR3 is 13 amino acids. CDR3 region: CASSAGSGGLQYF. DNA of the CDR3: TGTGCCAGCAGTGCAGGTAGCGGGGGTCTGCAGTACTTC.

The V and J genes are TRBV11-3 and TRBJ1-4; D is possibly TRBD1 (6 bases). Germline CDR1 and CDR2: SGHNT and YENEEA. Trimming shortened V by 3 bases and J by 5 bases, and 19 bases separated the two germline ends. CDR3 length equals 17 residues. CDR3 nucleotide sequence: TGTGCCAGCAGCTTCAGGGTCGGATGGGACAAAAATGAAAAACTGTTTTTT. The encoded protein is CASSFRVGWDKNEKLFF.

This clonotype was counted between two and nine times. The chain links TRBV5-1 to TRBJ2-2; weak D call: TRBD1 (6 bases). This CDR3 region has 17 residues. Germline CDR1 SGHRS, CDR2 YFSETQ. Trimming cost V 1 base and J 1 base, with 14 bases left between them. As DNA, the CDR3 is TGCGCCAGCAGCTTGTCCCGAGGGACACAGAACACCGGGGAGCTGTTTTTT. Translation gives CASSLSRGTQNTGELFF.

The chain joins TRBV25-1 to TRBJ1-1; no clear D. V lost 1 base and J 1 base, leaving 10 bases between the germline ends. CDR1 MGHDK and CDR2 SYGVNS come from the germline V gene. CDR3 length: 15 amino acids. This CDR3 is CASSEWSSGNTEAFF. The CDR3 bases are TGTGCCAGCAGTGAATGGAGTTCGGGGAACACTGAAGCTTTCTTT.

This clonotype was counted only a few times. CDR3 in amino acids: CAISRTSGPDRDIQYF. CDR3 in DNA: TGTGCCATTTCCCGGACTAGCGGGCCCGATCGTGACATTCAGTACTTC. The rearrangement uses TRBV10-3 and TRBJ2-4, with TRBD2 identical over 11 bases. This CDR3 comprises 16 residues. The junction had 15 bases not matched to a gene; V was cut back by 9 bases and J by 8 bases. Germline loops: CDR1 ENHRY, CDR2 SYGVKD.

This CDR3 reads CSVGGQYEQYF. The CDR3 DNA reads TGCAGCGTAGGGGGGCAATACGAGCAGTACTTC. The chain links TRBV29-1 to TRBJ2-7, with D possibly called TRBD1 or TRBD2 (6 bases each). This CDR3 spans 11 amino acids. V gave up 6 bases and J gave up 4 bases, with 10 bases separating them. CDR1 and CDR2 (germline): SQVTM, ANQGSEA.

The V and J genes are TRBV20-1 and TRBJ2-5; D is undetermined. Between the trimmed V and J ends, which lost 0 bases and 4 bases, there was a span of 6 bases. CDR3 length equals 12 residues. Germline V gene sequence: CDR1 DFQATT, CDR2 SNEGSKA (reference sequence). CDR3 sequence (DNA): TGCAGTGCTAGAGAGGGCCTAGAGACCCAGTACTTC. Amino acid sequence: CSAREGLETQYF.

This chain uses TRBV5-1 with TRBJ1-1; a possible D gene is TRBD1 (5 bases). Germline V CDR1 and CDR2: SGHRS, YFSETQ. Trimming took off 7 bases at V and 5 bases at J, with 18 bases between the two ends. CDR3 size: 14 residues. The CDR3 spells CASLNTDRGTEAFF. The CDR3 bases are TGCGCCAGCCTTAACACGGACCGGGGGACTGAAGCTTTCTTT.

CDR3 in amino acids: CASSGWDEETQYF. The CDR3 region has the DNA TGTGCCAGCAGTGGTTGGGACGAAGAGACCCAGTACTTC. This chain uses TRBV12-3 or TRBV12-4 with TRBJ2-5; TRBD1 or TRBD2 may be the D gene (5 bases each). The CDR3 consists of 13 residues. V was trimmed by 5 bases and J by 3 bases, leaving 10 bases between them.

This clonotype has more than one count but fewer than ten. V usage is TRBV28 and J usage is TRBJ2-5, with D maybe TRBD1 (6 bases). The J call is in doubt because the DNA end fits TRBJ2-7 better. Germline CDR1 reads MDHEN; CDR2 reads SYDVKM. The CDR3 loop spans 12 amino acids. The CDR3 region is CASNRVGFEQYF. The CDR3 nucleotides read TGTGCCAGCAACAGGGTGGGGTTCGAGCAGTACTTC.

This clonotype has just a few counts. This sequence joins TRBV14 and TRBJ2-7, with 10 nucleotides matching TRBD2. V trimming: 3 bases; J trimming: 0 bases; junction bases outside the gene matches: 5. Germline assignment: CDR1 SGHDN and CDR2 FVKESK. The CDR3 contains 16 residues. CDR3 DNA sequence: TGTGCCAGCAGCCAGGGTAGCGGGAGGTACTCCTACGAGCAGTACTTC. Translated: CASSQGSGRYSYEQYF.

There are a few counts of this clonotype. The CDR3 DNA reads TGTGCCAGCAGCCCCAAATCTACTAGCGTAAACCCCTACGAGCAGTACTTC. This sequence encodes CASSPKSTSVNPYEQYF. The rearrangement uses TRBV7-8 and TRBJ2-7; 7 bases are shared with TRBD2. The CDR3 has 17 residues. J gave up 2 bases and V 5 bases, and 15 bases lay outside the gene matches. The germline V gene encodes CDR1 SGHVS and CDR2 FQNEAQ.

The CDR3 loop reads CASSFRFRDSSTDTQYF. The CDR3 bases are TGTGCCAGCAGTTTCCGATTCCGGGACTCCAGCACAGATACGCAGTATTTT. This sequence joins TRBV12-3 or TRBV12-4 and TRBJ2-3, with D possibly being TRBD2 (6 bases). V lost 3 bases and J lost 0, with 16 bases in between. This CDR3 region has 17 residues.

The V and J genes are TRBV10-3 and TRBJ2-3; weak D call: TRBD2 (6 bases). CDR1 is ENHRY, CDR2 SYGVKD, per germline. This CDR3 is 13 amino acids long. Trimming took 8 bases from V and 3 from J, leaving 12 bases between them. CDR3 in amino acids: CAIGDSGTDTQYF. The DNA of the CDR3 is TGTGCCATCGGGGATAGCGGTACAGATACGCAGTATTTT.

This clonotype is a singleton in its sample. One end of the junction does not line up with germline, which may come from a read error. This chain joins TRBV7-9 and TRBJ1-1; no reliable D call. The CDR3 runs to 12 residues. Germline V gives CDR1 SEHNR, CDR2 FQNEAQ (reference sequence). CDR3 region: CSSSPWNTEAFF. CDR3 DNA sequence: TGTTCCAGCAGCCCCTGGAACACTGAAGCTTTCTTT.

This clonotype has a handful of counts. The V gene is TRBV4-3, the J gene TRBJ1-5; no firm D call. Germline loops: CDR1 LGHNA, CDR2 YSLEER. V lost 0 bases and J lost 2, with 11 bases in between. This CDR3 is built from 16 residues. CDR3 in amino acids: CASSQDRTRGNQPQHF. DNA for the CDR3: TGCGCCAGCAGCCAAGACCGGACTCGGGGCAATCAGCCCCAGCATTTT.